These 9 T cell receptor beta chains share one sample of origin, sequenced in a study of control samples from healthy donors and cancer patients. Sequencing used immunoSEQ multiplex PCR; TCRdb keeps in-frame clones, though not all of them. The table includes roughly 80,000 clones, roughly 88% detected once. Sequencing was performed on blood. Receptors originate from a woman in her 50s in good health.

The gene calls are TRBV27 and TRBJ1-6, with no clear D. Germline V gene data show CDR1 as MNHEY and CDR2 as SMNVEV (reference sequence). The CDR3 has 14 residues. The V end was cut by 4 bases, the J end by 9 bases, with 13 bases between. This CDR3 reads CASSYRVNGSPLHF. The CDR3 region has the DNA TGTGCCAGCAGTTACCGGGTAAATGGTTCACCCCTCCACTTT.

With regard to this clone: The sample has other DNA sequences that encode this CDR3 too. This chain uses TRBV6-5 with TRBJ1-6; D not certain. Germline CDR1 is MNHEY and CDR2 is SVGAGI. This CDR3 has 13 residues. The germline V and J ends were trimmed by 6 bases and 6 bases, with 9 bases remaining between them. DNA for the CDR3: TGTGCCAGCAGCGGCGGACTTAATTCACCCCTCCACTTT. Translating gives CASSGGLNSPLHF.

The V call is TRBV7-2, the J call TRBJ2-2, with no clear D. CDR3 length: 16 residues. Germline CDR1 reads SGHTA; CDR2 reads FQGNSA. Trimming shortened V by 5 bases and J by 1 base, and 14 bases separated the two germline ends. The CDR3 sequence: CASSHYVSQNTGELFF. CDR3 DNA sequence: TGTGCCAGCAGCCATTATGTATCCCAGAACACCGGGGAGCTGTTTTTT.

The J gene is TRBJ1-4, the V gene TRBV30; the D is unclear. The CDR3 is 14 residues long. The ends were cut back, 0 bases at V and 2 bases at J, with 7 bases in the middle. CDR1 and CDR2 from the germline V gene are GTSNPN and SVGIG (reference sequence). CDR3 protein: CAWSVLGTNEKLFF. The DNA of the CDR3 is TGTGCCTGGAGTGTACTAGGGACTAATGAAAAACTGTTTTTT.

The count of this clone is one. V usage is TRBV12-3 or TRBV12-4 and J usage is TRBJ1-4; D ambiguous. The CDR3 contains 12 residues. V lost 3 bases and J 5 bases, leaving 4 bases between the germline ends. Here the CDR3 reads CASSFPNEKLFF. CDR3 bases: TGTGCCAGCAGTTTTCCCAATGAAAAACTGTTTTTT.

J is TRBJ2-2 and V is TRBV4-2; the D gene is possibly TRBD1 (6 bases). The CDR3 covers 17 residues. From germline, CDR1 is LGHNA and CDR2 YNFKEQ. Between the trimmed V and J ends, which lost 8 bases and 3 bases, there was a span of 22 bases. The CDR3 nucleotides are TGTGCCAGCCAACCCTTTCGACAGGACATTTACACCGGGGAGCTGTTTTTT. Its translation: CASQPFRQDIYTGELFF.

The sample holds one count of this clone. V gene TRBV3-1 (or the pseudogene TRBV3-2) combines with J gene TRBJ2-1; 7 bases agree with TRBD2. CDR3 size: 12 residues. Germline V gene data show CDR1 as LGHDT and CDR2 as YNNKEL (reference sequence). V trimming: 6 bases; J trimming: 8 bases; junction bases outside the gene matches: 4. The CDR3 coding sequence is TGTGCCAGCAGTCGAGCGGGGCATGAGCAGTTCTTC. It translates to CASSRAGHEQFF.

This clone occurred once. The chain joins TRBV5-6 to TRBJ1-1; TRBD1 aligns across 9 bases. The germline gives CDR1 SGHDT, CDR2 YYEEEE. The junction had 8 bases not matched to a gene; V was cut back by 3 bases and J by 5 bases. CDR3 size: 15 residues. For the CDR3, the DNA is TGTGCCAGCAGCTCCGAACAGGGGGCGATGACTGAAGCTTTCTTT. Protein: CASSSEQGAMTEAFF.

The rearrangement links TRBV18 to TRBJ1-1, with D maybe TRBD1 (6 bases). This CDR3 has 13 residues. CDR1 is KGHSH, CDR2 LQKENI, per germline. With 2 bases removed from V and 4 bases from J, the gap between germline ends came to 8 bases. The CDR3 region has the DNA TGTGCCAGCTCACCAGAAGGGGGCACTGAAGCTTTCTTT. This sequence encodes CASSPEGGTEAFF.